This T cell receptor (beta chain) was documented in a study of Graves' ophthalmopathy and Graves' hyperthyroidism. Findings and limits, study-wide: Thyroid clonotypes that were expanded above 0.001 frequency mostly also appeared in blood.

TCR beta CDR3 regions were amplified from RNA transcripts. The authors performed first-round RT-PCR with HTBI primers and then a second-round multiplex PCR. TCRdb used MiXCR to reprocess the multiplex PCR reads, holding one entry per CDR3 protein. The sample records 680,000 or so distinct CDR3 sequences, about 24% being singletons. This clonotype was observed at least ten times. Its target is not known. V lost 0 bases and J lost 1, with 3 bases in between. Germline CDR1 and CDR2: LGHNA and YNFKEQ. CDR3 length: 13 residues. This sequence was found in a woman aged 18-35 years with stable Graves' hyperthyroidism. Some clones in this sample may be carry-over from other donors' samples. Sequenced: peripheral blood. The chain has TRBV4-2 and TRBJ1-1; D remains unclear. This chain's CDR3 is CASSQDSNTEAFF. The CDR3 DNA follows: TGTGCCAGCAGCCAAGATTCGAACACTGAAGCTTTCTTT.